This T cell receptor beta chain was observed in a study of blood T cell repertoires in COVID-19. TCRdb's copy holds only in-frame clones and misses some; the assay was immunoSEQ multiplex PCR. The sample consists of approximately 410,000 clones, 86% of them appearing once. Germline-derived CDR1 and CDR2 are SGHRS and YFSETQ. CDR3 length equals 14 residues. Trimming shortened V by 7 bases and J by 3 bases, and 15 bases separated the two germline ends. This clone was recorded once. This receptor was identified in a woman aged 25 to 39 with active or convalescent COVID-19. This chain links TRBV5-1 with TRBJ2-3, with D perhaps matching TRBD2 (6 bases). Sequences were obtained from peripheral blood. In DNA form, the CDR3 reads TGCGCCAGCCGCCGGGGGTCGGAGACAGATACGCAGTATTTT. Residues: CASRRGSETDTQYF. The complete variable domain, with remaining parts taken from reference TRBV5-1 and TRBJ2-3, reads KAGVTQTPRYLIKTRGQQVTLSCSPISGHRSVSWYQQTPGQGLQFLFEYFSETQRNKGNFPGRFSGRQFSNSRSEMNVSTLELGDSALYLCASRRGSETDTQYFGPGTRLTVL.